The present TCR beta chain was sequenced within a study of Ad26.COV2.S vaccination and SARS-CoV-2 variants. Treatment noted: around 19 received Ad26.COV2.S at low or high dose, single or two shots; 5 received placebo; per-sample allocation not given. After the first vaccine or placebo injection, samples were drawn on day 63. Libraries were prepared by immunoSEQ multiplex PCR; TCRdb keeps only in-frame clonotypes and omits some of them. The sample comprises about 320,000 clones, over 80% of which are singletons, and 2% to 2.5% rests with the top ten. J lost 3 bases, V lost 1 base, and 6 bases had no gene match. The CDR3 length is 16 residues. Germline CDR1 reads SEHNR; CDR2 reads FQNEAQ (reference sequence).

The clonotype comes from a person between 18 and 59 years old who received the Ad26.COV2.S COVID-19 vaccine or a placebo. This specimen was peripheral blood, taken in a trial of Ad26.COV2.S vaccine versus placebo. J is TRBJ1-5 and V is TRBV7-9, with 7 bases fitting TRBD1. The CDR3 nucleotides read TGTGCCAGCAGCTTAGAGACAGGGCCCAACAATCAGCCCCAGCATTTT. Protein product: CASSLETGPNNQPQHF.